This T cell receptor beta chain comes out of a study of shared clonotypes between healthy human individuals. This clone was found a few times. The genomic DNA of each subset was split evenly across several immunoSEQ plates. Study processing details: As immunoSEQ supplied junction-only sequences (without quality scores), filtering differed. Method: immunoSEQ multiplex PCR; TCRdb's copy keeps in-frame clones and lacks some. V and J calls and clone size come straight from that table; D and trimming were deduced from the DNA. The repertoire holds about 980,000 clones, with approximately 76% as singletons. Splitting the CD4+ cells yielded a CD45RA+ naive subset and a CD45RA-negative memory subset. CDR3 length: 14 amino acids. Germline V gives CDR1 SNHLY, CDR2 FYNNEI. Unmatched junction bases numbered 3, after V lost 4 bases and J lost 3 bases.

The V gene is TRBV2, the J gene TRBJ1-1; 9 nucleotides align to TRBD1. The source of this sequence is a man younger than 35 in good health. Specimen: memory CD4+ T cells sorted from blood. Indicated subset: CD45RA-negative fraction. In DNA, the CDR3 is TGTGCCAGCAGTGTCGACAGGGGGGACACTGAAGCTTTCTTT. It is translated as CASSVDRGDTEAFF.